The 15 T cell receptor beta chains presented below share a single source sample, sequenced in a study of blood T cell repertoires in COVID-19. Libraries were prepared by immunoSEQ multiplex PCR; TCRdb keeps only in-frame clonotypes and omits some of them. The table shows roughly 250,000 clones, with approximately 82% occurring only once. Sequences were obtained from peripheral blood. The receptors stem from a woman older than 75 with active or convalescent COVID-19.

The sample holds a few counts of this clone. This chain connects TRBV13 to TRBJ2-1; 9 nucleotides agree with TRBD2. Trimming cost V 5 bases and J 0 bases; bases outside gene matches: 11. The CDR3 covers 18 residues. CDR1 PRHDT and CDR2 FYEKMQ come from the germline V gene (reference sequence). In DNA, the CDR3 is TGTGCCAGCAGCCCCGGACTAGCGTACACGAGCTCCTACAATGAGCAGTTCTTC. It codes for CASSPGLAYTSSYNEQFF.

This chain links TRBV6-6 with TRBJ2-7; 12 bases map to TRBD2. Germline assignment: CDR1 MNHNY and CDR2 SVGAGI (reference sequence). The CDR3 loop spans 17 amino acids. V lost 5 bases, J lost 1 base, and 9 bases stayed unmatched. CDR3 sequence: CASSPRRLAGASYEQYF. The CDR3 DNA follows: TGTGCCAGCAGTCCCCGCCGACTAGCGGGGGCTTCCTACGAGCAGTACTTC.

The CDR3 coding sequence is TGCGCCAGCAGCTCCACAGGGGATAATTCACCCCTCCACTTT. Amino acid sequence: CASSSTGDNSPLHF. The chain links TRBV5-1 to TRBJ1-6; 7 bases line up with TRBD1. The CDR3 consists of 14 residues. Germline loops: CDR1 SGHRS, CDR2 YFSETQ. With V trimmed by 3 bases and J by 5 bases, 2 bases remained unmatched.

The gene calls are TRBV28 and TRBJ2-3, with a weak D call TRBD2 (5 bases). Germline assignment: CDR1 MDHEN and CDR2 SYDVKM. The CDR3 is made up of 16 amino acids. V lost 6 bases and J lost 3, with 19 bases in between. The CDR3 protein is CASSTADPRGTDTQYF. The CDR3 nucleotides read TGTGCCAGCAGCACGGCGGACCCCCGAGGGACAGATACGCAGTATTTT.

The chain joins TRBV7-8 to TRBJ2-7; the D is unclear. Germline V gives CDR1 SGHVS, CDR2 FQNEAQ. The CDR3 is 12 amino acids. Trimming took 3 bases from V and 2 from J, leaving 5 bases between them. This chain's CDR3 is CASSFSTYEQYF. The CDR3 bases are TGTGCCAGCAGCTTTTCCACCTACGAGCAGTACTTC.

The chain links TRBV19 to TRBJ2-1; 8 bases line up with TRBD2. Germline values: CDR1 LNHDA, CDR2 SQIVND (reference sequence). V shed 4 bases and J 1 base; nucleotides not matched to a gene: 6. This CDR3 has 16 residues. CDR3: CASSRGLGRSYNEQFF. The CDR3 DNA is TGTGCCAGTAGTAGGGGACTAGGAAGGTCCTACAATGAGCAGTTCTTC.

The rearrangement joins TRBV2 to TRBJ2-7; 11 nucleotides agree with TRBD2. Germline V gives CDR1 SNHLY, CDR2 FYNNEI. This CDR3 has 14 amino acids. Germline trimming cut 6 bases from V and 6 bases from J; bases unmatched to any gene: 7. CDR3 amino acids: CASRLAGEASEQYF. In DNA form, the CDR3 reads TGTGCCAGCAGACTAGCGGGAGAGGCTAGCGAGCAGTACTTC.

The J gene is TRBJ1-1, the V gene TRBV27, with TRBD1 matching 7 bases. After removal of 4 bases from V and 11 bases from J, the junction contained 16 bases not matched to a gene. This CDR3 contains 15 residues. Germline V CDR1 and CDR2: MNHEY, SMNVEV (reference sequence). The CDR3 DNA sequence: TGTGCCAGCAGTTCCTTTACACGGGACAGACTGCGGGCTTTCTTT. Translated: CASSSFTRDRLRAFF.

The chain has TRBV3-1 (or the pseudogene TRBV3-2) and TRBJ2-5, with TRBD2 matching 16 bases. After removal of 3 bases from V and 5 bases from J, the junction contained 12 bases not matched to a gene. Germline V gene sequence: CDR1 LGHDT, CDR2 YNNKEL (reference sequence). The CDR3 length is 19 residues. CDR3 nucleotide sequence: TGTGCCAGCAGCCAGGCCCTGGGGACTAGCGGGGGGGTAGCGGAGACCCAGTACTTC. This encodes CASSQALGTSGGVAETQYF.

The chain recombines TRBV7-8 with TRBJ1-1; a possible D gene is TRBD1 (6 bases). The CDR3 extends over 16 amino acids. Germline-derived CDR1 and CDR2 are SGHVS and FQNEAQ. The V and J ends lost 5 bases and 0 bases respectively, with 16 bases between them. For the CDR3, the DNA is TGTGCCAGCAGCCCATTATCAGGGGCTATGAACACTGAAGCTTTCTTT. Translating gives CASSPLSGAMNTEAFF.

The rearrangement joins TRBV20-1 to TRBJ2-1, with a tentative D call TRBD1 (5 bases). Germline V gene lookup returns CDR1 DFQATT and CDR2 SNEGSKA (reference sequence). The CDR3 is 13 residues long. The V gene lost 3 bases and the J gene lost 15 bases, with 21 bases spanning the gap. The CDR3 reads CSASPGGAVHAFF. The CDR3 DNA is TGCAGTGCTAGTCCTGGTGGGGCGGTCCACGCGTTCTTC.

In nucleotides, the CDR3 is TGTGCCAGCAGCCTCGGACAGGGGCGGACCGGGGAGCTGTTTTTT. Translation gives CASSLGQGRTGELFF. V and J are TRBV7-9 and TRBJ2-2, with TRBD1 identical over 9 bases. Germline CDR1 reads SEHNR; CDR2 reads FQNEAQ (reference sequence). V shed 5 bases, J shed 5 bases, and the junction held 6 bases outside the gene matches. This CDR3 region has 15 residues. Together with reference TRBV7-9 and TRBJ2-2, the CDR3 gives the full variable domain: DTGVSQNPRHKITKRGQNVTFRCDPISEHNRLYWYRQTLGQGPEFLTYFQNEAQLEKSRLLSDRFSAERPKGSFSTLEIQRTEQGDSAMYLCASSLGQGRTGELFFGEGSRLTVL.

The chain has TRBV24-1 and TRBJ2-1, with D unresolved. The germline V and J ends were trimmed by 4 bases and 6 bases, with 9 bases remaining between them. Per the germline V gene, CDR1 is KGHDR and CDR2 is SFDVKD. The CDR3 runs to 13 residues. The CDR3 bases are TGTGCCACCAGTGACCCCCCCTTCAATGAGCAGTTCTTC. Amino acids: CATSDPPFNEQFF.

This sequence joins TRBV10-3 and TRBJ2-1; 15 nucleotides agree with TRBD2. CDR3 length: 17 amino acids. Per germline, CDR1 ENHRY and CDR2 SYGVKD. The V gene end was trimmed by 6 bases and the J gene end by 5 bases; junction bases not matched to a gene: 8. CDR3 sequence: CAISRTSGRGGHNEQFF. CDR3 DNA sequence: TGTGCCATCAGCCGGACTAGCGGGAGGGGGGGGCACAATGAGCAGTTCTTC.

This clone was observed at least ten times. The chain uses TRBV6-1 and TRBJ2-7, with 9 bases lining up with TRBD2. V was clipped by 4 bases and J by 0 bases; unmatched bases: 1. The germline gives CDR1 MNHNS, CDR2 SASEGT. The CDR3 is 14 amino acids. CDR3 sequence: CASSVAGASYEQYF. The CDR3 nucleotides are TGTGCCAGCAGTGTAGCGGGGGCCTCCTACGAGCAGTACTTC.